The clone carrying this T cell receptor beta chain was counted many times. The antigen is unknown. Trimming cost V 4 bases and J 1 base; bases outside gene matches: 1. Germline-derived CDR1 and CDR2 are SGHRS and YFSETQ. The CDR3 covers 15 residues. This sample is part of a study of T cells after yellow fever vaccination. At the level of the study: Fractions low in cell number were prepared with SMART-Seq v4 Ultra Low Input.

MiXCR was run by TCRdb on the 5' RACE reads, yielding one entry per CDR3 protein. This table holds around 310,000 distinct CDR3 sequences, about 4.5% found once. The study, taken as a whole, reports: Researchers report a weaker secondary response that nonetheless peaked faster, day 5 versus 15. Only a minor proportion of clonotypes was detected across both CD4 and CD8 compartments. From the bulk population, abundant clonotypes could contaminate and appear within FACS-sorted repertoires.

This TCR came from a man aged 18 to 30 who received the YFV17D yellow fever vaccine. V and J are TRBV5-1 and TRBJ2-6; 8 positions match TRBD1. The starting material was PBMCs, obtained 15 days after the yellow fever booster vaccination. The CDR3 here is CASSDRGSGANVLTF. The DNA for the CDR3 is TGCGCCAGCAGCGACAGGGGTTCTGGGGCCAACGTCCTGACTTTC. Together with reference TRBV5-1 and TRBJ2-6, the CDR3 gives the full variable domain: KAGVTQTPRYLIKTRGQQVTLSCSPISGHRSVSWYQQTPGQGLQFLFEYFSETQRNKGNFPGRFSGRQFSNSRSEMNVSTLELGDSALYLCASSDRGSGANVLTFGAGSRLTVL.